This TCR beta chain was sequenced in a study of shared clonotypes between healthy human individuals. The wider study: Each donor contributed plates that comprised three CD4 naive, three CD4 memory, two CD8 naive and one CD8 memory.

Naive CD45RA+ and memory CD45RA-negative subsets were split from CD4+ cells. Deletions cut 0 bases from V and 4 bases from J, with 10 bases between. This CDR3 is 15 amino acids long. Per the germline V gene, CDR1 is ENHRY and CDR2 is SYGVKD. Profiling relied on immunoSEQ multiplex PCR, and the TCRdb table lists in-frame clones only, not all of them. The data contain approximately 640,000 clones, roughly 70% of them singletons. The specimen sequenced was memory CD4+ T cells sorted from blood. Subset here: CD45RA-negative fraction. The chain employs TRBV10-3 and TRBJ1-3; D gene unclear. This receptor was obtained from a young woman in good health. The CDR3 DNA is TGTGCCATCAGTGAGTCGGCGGAAAGGGGAAACACCATATATTTT. Residues: CAISESAERGNTIYF.